This TCR beta chain was documented in a study of blood T cell repertoires in COVID-19. Overall study context: The United States, Italy and Spain supplied acute and convalescent COVID-19 samples. PBMCs, B-cell-depleted T cells, or T cells were the source of the cDNA or gDNA that made up the material.

Seattle patients were enrolled during active infection and followed longitudinally. This clone was seen just once. The CDR3 spans 14 residues. The germline V gene encodes CDR1 DFQATT and CDR2 SNEGSKA (reference sequence). V gave up 3 bases and J gave up 4 bases; unmatched junction bases: 4. How the authors handled the data: Reference gene primer amplification yielded estimated nucleated cell counts. The repertoire was sequenced with immunoSEQ multiplex PCR; TCRdb's copy has only in-frame clones and lacks some. The V and J calls and clone size come from that table; D and trimming were worked out from the DNA. The sample contains 450,000 or so clones, around 90% of which appear only once.

The receptor comes from a young man with COVID-19, enrolled during active disease. V and J are TRBV20-1 and TRBJ2-1; TRBD2 agrees at 9 bases. Specimen: peripheral blood. This CDR3 is CSASQTSGYNEQFF. As DNA, the CDR3 is TGCAGTGCTAGTCAAACTAGCGGGTACAATGAGCAGTTCTTC.